This paragraph reports one TCR beta chain. The record originates from a study of T cells in Graves' hyperthyroidism and ophthalmopathy. Researchers barred patients who had uncontrolled infection, other autoimmune disease, pregnancy or lactation. TCR beta CDR3 regions were amplified from RNA transcripts. HTBI primers were used for first-round RT-PCR of the TCR CDR3. TCRdb re-derived calls from the multiplex PCR reads in MiXCR, one entry per CDR3 protein. The sample holds some 370,000 distinct CDR3 sequences, 17% seen once. This receptor was identified in a woman between 25 and 40 years old with Graves' hyperthyroidism that later progressed to Graves' ophthalmopathy. The sequenced sample was blood.

Here the CDR3 DNA reads TGCGCCAGCAGCTTGCCCAGGGGTCAGGACACCGGGGAGCTGTTTTTT. Protein product: CASSLPRGQDTGELFF. J is TRBJ2-2 and V is TRBV5-1; a possible D gene is TRBD1 (6 bases). The CDR3 extends over 16 amino acids. Germline V gene sequence: CDR1 SGHRS, CDR2 YFSETQ. Trimming removed 1 base at V and 3 bases at J, with 13 bases between.